This entry features one T cell receptor beta chain sequence. This CDR3 is built from 17 residues. Germline V gene lookup returns CDR1 SGHRS and CDR2 YFSETQ. V was clipped by 1 base and J by 11 bases, with 24 bases between them. The repertoire was sequenced with immunoSEQ multiplex PCR; TCRdb's copy has only in-frame clones and lacks some. The sample includes more than 150,000 clones, under 80% of them seen just once. This sample stems from a study of blood T cell repertoires in COVID-19. The chain couples TRBV5-1 to TRBJ1-4; no definite D call. The sequence came from a man in his fifties or sixties who had recovered from COVID-19. The sequenced sample consisted of peripheral blood. The CDR3 protein is CASSLSPDHEGRGKLFF. CDR3 coding DNA: TGCGCCAGCAGCTTGTCGCCGGACCATGAAGGTCGGGGTAAACTGTTTTTT.